The 27 T cell receptor beta chains given below trace back to one sample, sequenced in a study of cytomegalovirus exposure and HLA in healthy donors. The data were produced by immunoSEQ multiplex PCR, yet TCRdb's version contains in-frame clones alone and is incomplete. The data show 150,000 or so clones, with roughly 86% seen just once and roughly 2.7% held by the top ten. The source material was PBMCs. The source of these receptors is a young man in good health and CMV-seropositive.

This clone was observed a single time. The chain uses TRBV7-9 and TRBJ1-6; possibly TRBD1 for D (6 bases). V was clipped by 1 base and J by 4 bases, with 8 bases between them. This CDR3 is 15 amino acids long. CDR1 and CDR2 (germline): SEHNR, FQNEAQ (reference sequence). The CDR3 reads CASSLGGQYNSPLHF. In DNA, the CDR3 is TGTGCCAGCAGCTTAGGGGGACAATATAATTCACCCCTCCACTTT.

This clone was counted a few times. V gene TRBV28 combines with J gene TRBJ1-2; 8 positions match TRBD1. Per germline, CDR1 MDHEN and CDR2 SYDVKM. The J segment lost 6 bases and the V segment lost 6 bases, leaving 9 bases of the junction unmatched. This CDR3 has 14 amino acids. CDR3 DNA sequence: TGTGCCAGCAGCACAACAGGGGGAGAGGATGGCTACACCTTC. Encoded protein: CASSTTGGEDGYTF.

The chain carries TRBV7-9 and TRBJ2-5; 11 bases map to TRBD2. Germline lookup yields CDR1 SEHNR and CDR2 FQNEAQ (reference sequence). Trimming took 5 bases from V and 2 from J; bases not matched to a gene: 4. This CDR3 is 15 amino acids long. The CDR3 nucleotides read TGTGCCAGCAGCCCGGGACTAGCGGAACAAGAGACCCAGTACTTC. It codes for CASSPGLAEQETQYF.

The chain couples TRBV6-5 to TRBJ1-4; D remains ambiguous. This CDR3 has 15 residues. Per the germline V gene, CDR1 is MNHEY and CDR2 is SVGAGI. Between the trimmed V and J ends, which lost 2 bases and 5 bases, there was a span of 12 bases. The CDR3: CASSYLPRSNEKLFF. CDR3 in DNA: TGTGCCAGCAGTTACCTCCCCAGATCGAATGAAAAACTGTTTTTT.

The DNA of the CDR3 is TGCGCCAGCAGCTTGGATGACAGGTATTACTTCAATGAGCAGTTCTTC. This codes for CASSLDDRYYFNEQFF. This sequence joins TRBV5-1 and TRBJ2-1; D perhaps matches TRBD1 (6 bases). V gave up 0 bases and J gave up 6 bases, with 16 bases separating them. CDR3 length: 16 residues. CDR1 is SGHRS, CDR2 YFSETQ, per germline.

The chain links TRBV6-5 to TRBJ2-3; 7 nucleotides line up with TRBD2. Germline lookup yields CDR1 MNHEY and CDR2 SVGAGI. This CDR3 spans 15 amino acids. After removal of 0 bases from V and 5 bases from J, the junction contained 5 bases not matched to a gene. CDR3: CASSYSLASGDTQYF. The DNA of the CDR3 is TGTGCCAGCAGTTACTCGCTCGCTAGCGGAGATACGCAGTATTTT.

This chain connects TRBV21-1 to TRBJ2-5; the listed D gene, TRBD1, was not tested against the DNA. TRBV21-1 is given as a pseudogene. This CDR3 comprises 15 residues. The CDR3 loop is CATKGALGSQETQYF. The CDR3 nucleotides are TGTGCCACCAAGGGGGCCCTGGGCAGTCAAGAGACCCAGTACTTC.

V and J are TRBV5-6 and TRBJ2-5; 9 bases agree with TRBD2. The CDR3 is 17 residues long. Trimming removed 4 bases from V and 1 base from J; junction bases left unmatched: 11. CDR1 is SGHDT, CDR2 YYEEEE, per germline. CDR3 sequence: CASSSTPGLAVQETQYF. CDR3 coding DNA: TGTGCCAGCAGCAGTACCCCGGGACTAGCCGTCCAAGAGACCCAGTACTTC.

The sample holds one count of this clone. V gene TRBV18 combines with J gene TRBJ2-3, with D unclear. Per the germline V gene, CDR1 is KGHSH and CDR2 is LQKENI. V dropped 1 base and J dropped 7 bases, with 6 bases sitting between them. The CDR3 covers 12 residues. CDR3 sequence reads: CASSPQSYTQYF. Here the CDR3 DNA reads TGTGCCAGCTCACCACAATCGTATACGCAGTATTTT.

This chain links TRBV19 with TRBJ2-7; TRBD2 matches at 9 bases. After removal of 1 base from V and 4 bases from J, the junction contained 8 bases not matched to a gene. CDR1 is LNHDA and CDR2 is SQIVND in the germline V gene (reference sequence). The CDR3 is 16 residues long. CDR3 DNA: TGTGCCAGTAGTATAGGAAATAGCGGGAGTTATTACGAGCAGTACTTC. This sequence encodes CASSIGNSGSYYEQYF.

The chain uses TRBV2 and TRBJ2-3; 9 nucleotides match TRBD2. The CDR3 spans 14 residues. Trimming at V came to 7 bases and at J to 2 bases, leaving 4 bases not matched to a gene. CDR1 and CDR2 from the germline V gene are SNHLY and FYNNEI. CDR3 DNA sequence: TGTGCCAGCATCCTAGCGGGACTCACAGATACGCAGTATTTT. Its translation: CASILAGLTDTQYF. Filled out from reference TRBV2 and TRBJ2-3, the complete variable domain reads EPEVTQTPSHQVTQMGQEVILRCVPISNHLYFYWYRQILGQKVEFLVSFYNNEISEKSEIFDDQFSVERPDGSNFTLKIRSTKLEDSAMYFCASILAGLTDTQYFGPGTRLTVL.

This sequence joins TRBV10-3 and TRBJ2-3; 10 bases fit TRBD2. Germline-derived CDR1 and CDR2 are ENHRY and SYGVKD. Germline trimming cut 3 bases from V and 3 bases from J; bases unmatched to any gene: 3. This CDR3 has 15 residues. CDR3 residues: CAISDSSGRTDTQYF. As DNA, the CDR3 is TGTGCCATCAGTGACTCTAGCGGGAGAACAGATACGCAGTATTTT.

The V gene is TRBV5-1, the J gene TRBJ2-5; 9 bases are a match to TRBD2. In germline, CDR1 is SGHRS, CDR2 YFSETQ. The V and J ends lost 8 bases and 2 bases, in that order; junction bases with no gene match: 10. This CDR3 has 15 amino acids. CDR3 in DNA: TGCGCCAGTACATTAGCGGGAGCACCACAAGAGACCCAGTACTTC. Its protein product is CASTLAGAPQETQYF.

As concerns this clone: This same CDR3 is encoded by further DNA sequences in the sample. J is TRBJ2-7 and V is TRBV7-6; 12 bases are shared with TRBD2. There are 14 residues in the CDR3. CDR1 and CDR2 from the germline V gene are SGHVS and FNYEAQ. Losses at the gene ends were 3 bases for V and 3 bases for J; bases not matched to a gene: 0. CDR3: CASSLTSGSYEQYF. CDR3 nucleotide sequence: TGTGCCAGCAGCTTGACTAGCGGGAGCTACGAGCAGTACTTC.

This sequence joins TRBV7-2 and TRBJ1-2, with 9 nucleotides matching TRBD1. CDR1 is SGHTA and CDR2 is FQGNSA in the germline V gene. CDR3 size: 14 residues. Unmatched junction bases numbered 0, after V lost 1 base and J lost 3 bases. The CDR3 nucleotides read TGTGCCAGCAGCTTAGGGACAGGGGACTATGGCTACACCTTC. It specifies CASSLGTGDYGYTF.

The genes are TRBV19 and TRBJ1-1, with D uncertain. There are 11 residues in the CDR3. V was trimmed by 5 bases and J by 7 bases, leaving 8 bases between them. The germline V gene has CDR1 LNHDA and CDR2 SQIVND (reference sequence). The CDR3: CASSLDYEAFF. The CDR3 nucleotides read TGTGCCAGTAGTCTTGACTATGAAGCTTTCTTT.

The chain recombines TRBV4-2 with TRBJ2-7; 14 bases are a match to TRBD2. Germline CDR1 reads LGHNA; CDR2 reads YNFKEQ. V lost 4 bases to trimming and J lost 2 bases; unmatched junction nucleotides: 1. CDR3 length equals 15 residues. The CDR3 spells CASSLTSGGAYEQYF. CDR3 coding DNA: TGTGCCAGCAGCCTGACTAGCGGGGGGGCCTACGAGCAGTACTTC.

The genes are TRBV6-6 and TRBJ2-1; D is undetermined. This CDR3 has 12 residues. Germline CDR1 is MNHNY and CDR2 is SVGAGI (reference sequence). Between the trimmed V and J ends, which lost 3 bases and 5 bases, there was a span of 5 bases. The CDR3: CASSYLDNEQFF. The DNA for the CDR3 is TGTGCCAGCAGTTATCTCGACAATGAGCAGTTCTTC.

The chain uses TRBV4-1 and TRBJ2-7; D is perhaps TRBD1 (6 bases). The CDR3 has 13 amino acids. CDR1 is MGHRA and CDR2 is YSYEKL in the germline V gene. With 2 bases removed from V and 7 bases from J, the gap between germline ends came to 12 bases. The CDR3 is CASSQFHREEQYF. CDR3 DNA sequence: TGCGCCAGCAGCCAATTCCACAGGGAAGAGCAGTACTTC.

This clone appeared a single time. This chain connects TRBV2 to TRBJ2-5, with 8 bases aligning to TRBD1. CDR3 length: 18 amino acids. Germline-derived CDR1 and CDR2 are SNHLY and FYNNEI. Trimming cost V 8 bases and J 2 bases; bases outside gene matches: 19. CDR3 sequence reads: CASGTPSDRARLQETQYF. Here the CDR3 DNA reads TGTGCCAGCGGAACACCCTCGGACAGGGCCAGACTTCAAGAGACCCAGTACTTC.

The chain recombines TRBV27 with TRBJ2-7; tentative D call: TRBD1 (6 bases). Germline assignment: CDR1 MNHEY and CDR2 SMNVEV (reference sequence). The CDR3 extends over 13 amino acids. V dropped 4 bases and J dropped 2 bases, with 9 bases sitting between them. The CDR3: CASSSQGPYEQYF. The CDR3, as DNA: TGTGCCAGCAGTTCGCAGGGGCCCTACGAGCAGTACTTC.

The chain recombines TRBV6-5 with TRBJ1-1; D possibly corresponds to TRBD1 (6 bases). Trimming took 0 bases from V and 4 from J, leaving 9 bases between them. There are 14 residues in the CDR3. CDR1 is MNHEY and CDR2 is SVGAGI in the germline V gene. CDR3: CASSYSNRVTEAFF. The CDR3 DNA follows: TGTGCCAGCAGTTACTCGAACAGGGTCACTGAAGCTTTCTTT.

The chain combines TRBV7-9 with TRBJ2-3; 10 positions agree with TRBD2. V was pared by 4 bases and J by 2 bases, with 3 bases of the junction left unmatched. Germline lookup yields CDR1 SEHNR and CDR2 FQNEAQ (reference sequence). The CDR3 consists of 15 residues. The CDR3 DNA is TGTGCCAGCAGCTCAGCGGGAGGGGACACAGATACGCAGTATTTT. Translated, it gives CASSSAGGDTDTQYF. The full variable domain, completed using reference TRBV7-9 and TRBJ2-3, is DTGVSQNPRHKITKRGQNVTFRCDPISEHNRLYWYRQTLGQGPEFLTYFQNEAQLEKSRLLSDRFSAERPKGSFSTLEIQRTEQGDSAMYLCASSSAGGDTDTQYFGPGTRLTVL.

This clone showed up just a few times. V usage is TRBV2 and J usage is TRBJ1-2; tentatively, D is TRBD1 (5 bases). Between the trimmed V and J ends, which lost 1 base and 4 bases, there was a span of 10 bases. The CDR3 contains 14 residues. The germline V gene encodes CDR1 SNHLY and CDR2 FYNNEI. CDR3 nucleotides: TGTGCCAGCAGTGAAGGTTGGGGGGGCTATGGCTACACCTTC. Its translation is CASSEGWGGYGYTF.

The chain links TRBV4-1 to TRBJ1-2, with D possibly matching TRBD1 (5 bases). The V end was cut by 0 bases, the J end by 8 bases, with 16 bases between. The V gene's germline CDR1 is MGHRA and CDR2 YSYEKL. The length of the CDR3 is 15 residues. Here the CDR3 DNA reads TGCGCCAGCAGCCAAGATCTGGGGGGTAAGGGAGGCTACACCTTC. It encodes CASSQDLGGKGGYTF.

The chain uses TRBV7-2 and TRBJ1-2; TRBD1 is a possible D gene (5 bases). The germline CDR1 and CDR2 sequences are SGHTA and FQGNSA. The V gene lost 4 bases and the J gene lost 7 bases, with 10 bases spanning the gap. The CDR3 is made up of 12 amino acids. CDR3 bases: TGTGCCAGCAGCTGGGGGGGTGGTGGCTACACCTTC. Translating it yields CASSWGGGGYTF.

J is TRBJ2-1 and V is TRBV7-6; the match to TRBD2 covers 10 bases. Germline CDR1 is SGHVS and CDR2 is FNYEAQ. The V segment lost 5 bases and the J segment 7 bases; nucleotides outside the gene matches: 11. This CDR3 contains 16 residues. CDR3 DNA sequence: TGTGCCAGCAGCCGCGACCCGGGACTAGCGACGAATGAGCAGTTCTTC. It yields the protein CASSRDPGLATNEQFF.